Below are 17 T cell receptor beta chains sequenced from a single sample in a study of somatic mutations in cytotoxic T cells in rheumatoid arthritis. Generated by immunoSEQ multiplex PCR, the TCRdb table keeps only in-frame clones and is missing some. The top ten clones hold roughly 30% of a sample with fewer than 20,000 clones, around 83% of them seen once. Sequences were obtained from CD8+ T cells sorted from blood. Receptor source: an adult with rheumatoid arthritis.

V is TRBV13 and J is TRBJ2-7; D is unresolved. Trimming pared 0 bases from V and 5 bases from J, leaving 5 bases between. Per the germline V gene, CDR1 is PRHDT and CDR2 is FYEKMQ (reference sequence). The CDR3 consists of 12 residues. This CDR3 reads CASSLGRDEQYF. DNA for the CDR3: TGTGCCAGCAGCTTAGGCCGGGACGAGCAGTACTTC.

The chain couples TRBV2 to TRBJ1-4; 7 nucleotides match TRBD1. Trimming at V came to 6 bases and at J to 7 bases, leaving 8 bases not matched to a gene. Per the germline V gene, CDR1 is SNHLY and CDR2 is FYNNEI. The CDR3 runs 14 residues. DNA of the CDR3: TGTGCCAGCAGGGAACAGGGGCTGAGTGAAAAACTGTTTTTT. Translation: CASREQGLSEKLFF.

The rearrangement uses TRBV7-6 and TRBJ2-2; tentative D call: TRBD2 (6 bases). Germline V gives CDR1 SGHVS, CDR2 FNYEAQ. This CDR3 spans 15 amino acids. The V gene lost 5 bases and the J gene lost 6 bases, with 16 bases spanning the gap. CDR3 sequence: CASSTRTSTPGELFF. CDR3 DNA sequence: TGTGCCAGCAGCACCCGAACTAGCACCCCCGGGGAGCTGTTTTTT.

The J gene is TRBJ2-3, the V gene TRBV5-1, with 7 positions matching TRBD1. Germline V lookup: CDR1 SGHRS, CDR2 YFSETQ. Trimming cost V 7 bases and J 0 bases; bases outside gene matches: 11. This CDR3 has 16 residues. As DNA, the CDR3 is TGCGCCAGCCGAGGGAGAGGGGGCGCAAGCACAGATACGCAGTATTTT. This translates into CASRGRGGASTDTQYF.

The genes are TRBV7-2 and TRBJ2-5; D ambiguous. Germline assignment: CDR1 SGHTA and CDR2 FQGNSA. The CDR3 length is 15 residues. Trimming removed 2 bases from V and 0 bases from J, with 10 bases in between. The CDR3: CASSLRPGDQETQYF. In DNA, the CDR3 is TGTGCCAGCAGCTTACGCCCTGGGGACCAAGAGACCCAGTACTTC.

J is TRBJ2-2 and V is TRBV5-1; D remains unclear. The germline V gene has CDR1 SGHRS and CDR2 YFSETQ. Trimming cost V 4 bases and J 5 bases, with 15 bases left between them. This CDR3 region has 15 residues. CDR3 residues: CASSASTRGTGELFF. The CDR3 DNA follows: TGCGCCAGCAGCGCCTCGACACGTGGGACCGGGGAGCTGTTTTTT.

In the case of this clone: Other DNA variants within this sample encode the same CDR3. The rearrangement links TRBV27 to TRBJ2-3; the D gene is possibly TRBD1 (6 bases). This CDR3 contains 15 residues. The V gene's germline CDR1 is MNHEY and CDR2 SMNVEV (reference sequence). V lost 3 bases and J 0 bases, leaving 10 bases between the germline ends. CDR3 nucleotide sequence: TGTGCCAGCAGTTTTGGGACACTTAGCACAGATACGCAGTATTTT. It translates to CASSFGTLSTDTQYF.

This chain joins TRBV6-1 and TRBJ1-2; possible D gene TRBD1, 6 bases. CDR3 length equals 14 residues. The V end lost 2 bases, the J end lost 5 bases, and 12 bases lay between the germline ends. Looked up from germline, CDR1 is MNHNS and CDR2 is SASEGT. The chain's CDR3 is CASSESWGAYGYTF. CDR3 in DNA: TGTGCCAGCAGTGAAAGTTGGGGGGCTTATGGCTACACCTTC.

CDR3 loop: CASSDSGPELFF. The CDR3 DNA sequence: TGTGCCAGCAGTGACTCTGGCCCGGAGCTGTTTTTT. The rearrangement joins TRBV6-4 to TRBJ2-2, with no clear D. Trimming took off 0 bases at V and 10 bases at J, with 6 bases between the two ends. Germline V gene sequence: CDR1 MRHNA, CDR2 SNTAGT. The CDR3 sequence is 12 residues long.

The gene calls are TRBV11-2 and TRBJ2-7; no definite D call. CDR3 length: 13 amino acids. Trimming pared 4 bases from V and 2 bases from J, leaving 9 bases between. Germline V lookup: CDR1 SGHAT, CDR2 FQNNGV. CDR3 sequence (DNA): TGTGCCAGCAGCTCCCATTCAGCCTACGAGCAGTACTTC. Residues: CASSSHSAYEQYF.

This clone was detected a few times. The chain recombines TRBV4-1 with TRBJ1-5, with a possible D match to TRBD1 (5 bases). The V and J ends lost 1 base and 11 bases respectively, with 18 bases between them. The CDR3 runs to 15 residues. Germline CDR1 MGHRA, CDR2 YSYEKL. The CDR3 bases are TGCGCCAGCAGCCAAGGGGACCCGACTTGGTCAGCCCAGCATTTT. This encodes CASSQGDPTWSAQHF.

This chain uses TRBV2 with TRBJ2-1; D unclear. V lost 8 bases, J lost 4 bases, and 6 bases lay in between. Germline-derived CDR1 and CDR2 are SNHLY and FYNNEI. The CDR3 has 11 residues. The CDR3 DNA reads TGTGCCAGCGACGGTTACAATGAGCAGTTCTTC. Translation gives CASDGYNEQFF.

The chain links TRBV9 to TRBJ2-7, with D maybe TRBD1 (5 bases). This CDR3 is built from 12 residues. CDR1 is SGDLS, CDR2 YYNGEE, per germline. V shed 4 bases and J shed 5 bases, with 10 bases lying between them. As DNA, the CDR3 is TGTGCCAGCAGCTTTACAGGCAACGAGCAGTACTTC. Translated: CASSFTGNEQYF.

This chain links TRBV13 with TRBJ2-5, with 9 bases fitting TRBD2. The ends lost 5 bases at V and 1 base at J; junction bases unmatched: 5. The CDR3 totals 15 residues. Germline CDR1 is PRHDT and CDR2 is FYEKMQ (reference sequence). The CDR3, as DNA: TGTGCCAGCAGCCAAACTAGCGGGCCCCAAGAGACCCAGTACTTC. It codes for CASSQTSGPQETQYF.

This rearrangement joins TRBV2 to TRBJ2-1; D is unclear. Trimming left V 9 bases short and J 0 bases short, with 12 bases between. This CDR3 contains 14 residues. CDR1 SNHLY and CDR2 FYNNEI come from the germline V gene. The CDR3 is CASISSGSYNEQFF. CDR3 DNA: TGTGCCAGTATATCTAGTGGCTCCTACAATGAGCAGTTCTTC.

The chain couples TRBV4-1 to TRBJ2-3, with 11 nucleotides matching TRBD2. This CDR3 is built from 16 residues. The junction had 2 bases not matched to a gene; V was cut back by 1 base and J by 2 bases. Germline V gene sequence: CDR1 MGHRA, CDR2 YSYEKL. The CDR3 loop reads CASSQAGLAATDTQYF. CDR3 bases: TGCGCCAGCAGCCAAGCGGGACTAGCGGCCACAGATACGCAGTATTTT.

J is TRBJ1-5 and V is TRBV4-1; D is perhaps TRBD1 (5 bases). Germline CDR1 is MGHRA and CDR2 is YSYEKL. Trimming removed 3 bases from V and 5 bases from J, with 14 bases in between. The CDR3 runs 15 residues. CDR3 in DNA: TGCGCCAGCAGCCAGTCATCAGGGACCTATCAGCCCCAGCATTTT. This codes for CASSQSSGTYQPQHF.